Shown below are 27 T cell receptor beta chains from a single sample sequenced in a study of graft-versus-host responses after intestinal transplantation. The protocol was immunoSEQ multiplex PCR, while the TCRdb copy is restricted to in-frame clones and leaves out a portion. This sample has around 36,000 clones, with over 90% found just once. These receptors lack a known antigen. The sample was unstimulated CD8+ T cells sorted from spleen or lymph node cells, taken before transplant. The receptors come from a human donor who was the organ donor for an intestinal transplant.

The chain recombines TRBV11-2 with TRBJ2-7; D tentatively reads TRBD1 or TRBD2 (5 bases each). The CDR3 is made up of 14 amino acids. V shed 1 base and J shed 3 bases, with 10 bases lying between them. CDR1 is SGHAT and CDR2 is FQNNGV in the germline V gene. CDR3 residues: CASSLGDGHYEQYF. The CDR3 region has the DNA TGTGCCAGCAGCTTAGGGGACGGACACTACGAGCAGTACTTC.

This chain links TRBV5-4 with TRBJ1-1; maybe TRBD1 (6 bases). V was trimmed by 4 bases and J by 4 bases, leaving 8 bases between them. From germline, CDR1 is SGHNT and CDR2 YYREEE (reference sequence). The CDR3 covers 12 residues. CDR3: CASSGGGTEAFF. In DNA, the CDR3 is TGTGCCAGCAGCGGAGGGGGCACTGAAGCTTTCTTT.

This sequence joins TRBV5-5 and TRBJ2-2, with a weak D call TRBD2 (7 bases). The length of the CDR3 is 17 residues. CDR1 and CDR2 from the germline V gene are SGHKS and YYEKEE (reference sequence). Deletions cut 0 bases from V and 6 bases from J, with 18 bases between. The CDR3 region has the DNA TGTGCCAGCAGCTTGGGGGCTGGAGGGGGGGCCGCCGGGGAGCTGTTTTTT. Its protein product is CASSLGAGGGAAGELFF.

The V gene is TRBV6-5, the J gene TRBJ2-1; possibly TRBD1 for D (5 bases). The V and J ends lost 7 bases and 2 bases respectively, with 15 bases between them. The CDR3 consists of 15 residues. Germline loops: CDR1 MNHEY, CDR2 SVGAGI. CDR3 sequence reads: CASTISDSPYNEQFF. CDR3 DNA: TGTGCCAGCACAATCTCCGACAGTCCCTACAATGAGCAGTTCTTC.

J is TRBJ2-7 and V is TRBV20-1; no clear D. There are 11 residues in the CDR3. The germline gives CDR1 DFQATT, CDR2 SNEGSKA (reference sequence). V was trimmed by 0 bases and J by 4 bases, leaving 4 bases between them. The CDR3 DNA sequence: TGCAGTGCTAGAGATGGGTACGAGCAGTACTTC. Translated, it gives CSARDGYEQYF.

V usage is TRBV9 and J usage is TRBJ1-4; TRBD1 is a possible D gene (5 bases). Germline loops: CDR1 SGDLS, CDR2 YYNGEE. The germline V and J ends were trimmed by 3 bases and 0 bases, with 9 bases remaining between them. The CDR3 is 15 amino acids. The CDR3 DNA reads TGTGCCAGCAGCGACGGGGGGACAACTAATGAAAAACTGTTTTTT. Encoded protein: CASSDGGTTNEKLFF.

CDR3 region: CASTRKASGGADTQYF. DNA for the CDR3: TGTGCCAGCACTAGAAAGGCTAGCGGGGGAGCAGATACGCAGTATTTT. The V and J genes are TRBV27 and TRBJ2-3; 10 positions match TRBD2. The ends lost 7 bases at V and 4 bases at J; junction bases unmatched: 11. The length of the CDR3 is 16 residues. CDR1 and CDR2 from the germline V gene are MNHEY and SMNVEV (reference sequence).

The chain carries TRBV28 and TRBJ1-2; no firm D call. Germline CDR1 MDHEN, CDR2 SYDVKM. The CDR3 is made up of 15 amino acids. V lost 3 bases to trimming and J lost 5 bases, with 16 bases between them. CDR3 coding DNA: TGTGCCAGCAGTTTTCAAAGGGTCCGCTATTATGGCTACACCTTC. Protein: CASSFQRVRYYGYTF.

The CDR3, as DNA: TGCGCCAGCAGCTTGGGTCTAGGGCAGTTCTTC. Amino acids: CASSLGLGQFF. The chain carries TRBV5-1 and TRBJ2-1; D not resolved. CDR3 length equals 11 residues. Looked up from germline, CDR1 is SGHRS and CDR2 is YFSETQ. The V end was cut by 0 bases, the J end by 12 bases, with 7 bases between.

This chain uses TRBV12-5 with TRBJ2-7; 7 nucleotides align to TRBD1. V lost 1 base and J lost 3; bases outside the gene matches: 0. The CDR3 totals 13 residues. CDR1 is LGHNT and CDR2 is FRNRAP in the germline V gene. CDR3 residues: CASGLAGGYEQYF. Written as DNA, the CDR3 is TGTGCTAGTGGTTTGGCAGGGGGCTACGAGCAGTACTTC.

The chain employs TRBV13 and TRBJ2-2; no reliable D call. V was clipped by 0 bases and J by 4 bases, with 0 bases between them. The germline gives CDR1 PRHDT, CDR2 FYEKMQ (reference sequence). This CDR3 has 12 amino acids. The CDR3 coding sequence is TGTGCCAGCAGCTTAGGCACCGGGGAGCTGTTTTTT. Amino acids: CASSLGTGELFF.

The rearrangement joins TRBV28 to TRBJ1-6; unclear D gene. The CDR3 totals 20 residues. Trimming pared 3 bases from V and 6 bases from J, leaving 27 bases between. Germline lookup yields CDR1 MDHEN and CDR2 SYDVKM. As DNA, the CDR3 is TGTGCCAGCAGTTTGGGAAAAATCAGGACGGGGTCTTTGGTTAATTCACCCCTCCACTTT. Translated, it gives CASSLGKIRTGSLVNSPLHF.

This sequence joins TRBV4-1 and TRBJ2-7; TRBD2 agrees at 10 bases. Germline V gives CDR1 MGHRA, CDR2 YSYEKL. The V gene end was trimmed by 0 bases and the J gene end by 3 bases; junction bases not matched to a gene: 5. This CDR3 has 16 residues. The CDR3 DNA reads TGCGCCAGCAGCCAAGAAAGCGGGGGGGCCCGCTACGAGCAGTACTTC. This codes for CASSQESGGARYEQYF.

V usage is TRBV29-1 and J usage is TRBJ2-3; D is unclear. This CDR3 has 14 amino acids. Deletions cut 0 bases from V and 2 bases from J, with 9 bases between. The germline V gene encodes CDR1 SQVTM and CDR2 ANQGSEA. CDR3 sequence (DNA): TGCAGCGTTGAAGATCGATCCACCACAGATACGCAGTATTTT. Encoded protein: CSVEDRSTTDTQYF.

The V gene is TRBV30, the J gene TRBJ2-2; no clear D gene. Germline V gene data show CDR1 as GTSNPN and CDR2 as SVGIG (reference sequence). V shed 5 bases and J shed 1 base, with 8 bases lying between them. This CDR3 spans 13 amino acids. The CDR3 DNA sequence: TGTGCCTGGCTGGAGAAGAACACCGGGGAGCTGTTTTTT. It yields the protein CAWLEKNTGELFF.

The chain carries TRBV5-6 and TRBJ2-5; D is perhaps TRBD2 (5 bases). The CDR3 consists of 16 residues. V was cut by 4 bases and J by 6 bases, with 22 bases left in between. Germline V CDR1 and CDR2: SGHDT, YYEEEE. The CDR3 DNA is TGTGCCAGCAGCAGGAGGCTAGCACGCAAATCAAAGACCCAGTACTTC. Its translation: CASSRRLARKSKTQYF.

This chain joins TRBV28 and TRBJ2-7; 8 nucleotides agree with TRBD2. The CDR3 runs 18 residues. Germline V gene sequence: CDR1 MDHEN, CDR2 SYDVKM. V shed 5 bases and J 0 bases; nucleotides not matched to a gene: 15. CDR3 DNA sequence: TGTGCCAGCAGTCCCCCCCCGACTAGCGATCTGAGCTCCTACGAGCAGTACTTC. This codes for CASSPPPTSDLSSYEQYF.

The chain recombines TRBV11-3 with TRBJ2-7; the D gene is possibly TRBD1 (6 bases). CDR3 length: 11 amino acids. Trimming pared 8 bases from V and 4 bases from J, leaving 9 bases between. Germline V lookup: CDR1 SGHNT, CDR2 YENEEA. CDR3 in amino acids: CASGQGYEQYF. The CDR3 coding sequence is TGTGCCAGCGGCCAGGGGTACGAGCAGTACTTC.

The chain uses TRBV5-5 and TRBJ1-1, with D possibly being TRBD1 (5 bases). V was trimmed by 6 bases and J by 1 base, leaving 10 bases between them. Germline CDR1 and CDR2: SGHKS and YYEKEE (reference sequence). CDR3 length: 13 residues. The CDR3 bases are TGTGCCAGCAAATCCGGGGGGAACACTGAAGCTTTCTTT. Its protein product is CASKSGGNTEAFF.

The V call is TRBV7-9, the J call TRBJ2-5, with 7 bases fitting TRBD2. V was clipped by 5 bases and J by 2 bases; unmatched bases: 17. The CDR3 runs 18 residues. The V gene's germline CDR1 is SEHNR and CDR2 FQNEAQ (reference sequence). The DNA of the CDR3 is TGTGCCAGCAGCCCCGAGTCCAGAGGGAGCGGGGATCAAGAGACCCAGTACTTC. Its protein product is CASSPESRGSGDQETQYF.

The rearrangement joins TRBV4-1 to TRBJ2-1; D tentatively reads TRBD1 or TRBD2 (5 bases each). CDR1 and CDR2 (germline): MGHRA, YSYEKL. The V and J ends lost 1 base and 4 bases respectively, with 11 bases between them. The length of the CDR3 is 15 residues. CDR3 in amino acids: CASSQVRGGYNEQFF. CDR3 in DNA: TGCGCCAGCAGCCAAGTACGTGGGGGTTACAATGAGCAGTTCTTC.

The rearrangement joins TRBV4-3 to TRBJ1-2; the D gene is possibly TRBD1 (5 bases). Trimming left V 0 bases short and J 6 bases short, with 14 bases between. The CDR3 is 15 residues long. Germline V gene lookup returns CDR1 LGHNA and CDR2 YSLEER. The CDR3 region has the DNA TGCGCCAGCAGCCAAGATCTTATGGCAGGGAATGGCTACACCTTC. This codes for CASSQDLMAGNGYTF.

The chain couples TRBV6-6 to TRBJ2-5, with D unresolved. CDR1 is MNHNY and CDR2 is SVGAGI in the germline V gene (reference sequence). The germline V and J ends were trimmed by 7 bases and 4 bases, with 13 bases remaining between them. The CDR3 has 13 amino acids. CDR3 in amino acids: CASIDIVGETQYF. CDR3 sequence (DNA): TGTGCCAGCATTGACATAGTGGGAGAGACCCAGTACTTC.

This CDR3 reads CASSGGLRADSDYGYTF. The CDR3 DNA is TGTGCCAGCAGCGGGGGGTTACGGGCGGACAGCGACTATGGCTACACCTTC. This chain uses TRBV13 with TRBJ1-2, with D tentatively TRBD1 (6 bases). In germline, CDR1 is PRHDT, CDR2 FYEKMQ (reference sequence). Trimming stripped 5 bases from V and 3 bases from J, with 22 bases between. CDR3 size: 17 residues.

This chain uses TRBV19 with TRBJ2-3; D is uncertain. Germline V lookup: CDR1 LNHDA, CDR2 SQIVND (reference sequence). This CDR3 comprises 14 residues. Trimming left V 4 bases short and J 6 bases short, with 14 bases between. CDR3 residues: CASSSRRLSDTQYF. Here the CDR3 DNA reads TGTGCCAGTAGTAGCAGAAGACTTTCCGATACGCAGTATTTT.

The rearrangement joins TRBV29-1 to TRBJ2-2; no firm D call. The CDR3 is made up of 14 amino acids. V was clipped by 2 bases and J by 2 bases, with 9 bases between them. Germline V gene sequence: CDR1 SQVTM, CDR2 ANQGSEA. The CDR3: CSVESTLNTGELFF. CDR3 nucleotides: TGCAGCGTTGAATCGACCCTTAACACCGGGGAGCTGTTTTTT.

This rearrangement joins TRBV9 to TRBJ2-5; 7 nucleotides line up with TRBD1. The J call may be faulty, since TRBJ2-7 better matches the DNA end. Germline values: CDR1 SGDLS, CDR2 YYNGEE. The CDR3 length is 15 residues. The CDR3 is CASSVAPGQPYEQYF. The CDR3 DNA is TGTGCCAGCAGCGTAGCGCCGGGACAGCCATACGAGCAGTACTTC.